A single sample is the source of the 9 T cell receptor beta chains below, sequenced in a study of T cell responses to AZD1222 COVID-19 vaccine. The table came from immunoSEQ multiplex PCR; TCRdb's copy has only in-frame clones and leaves some out. This sample yields more than 85,000 clones, of which 70% to 90% are seen a single time; approximately 19% belongs to the top ten. Specimen: peripheral blood, collected on day 0 of AZD1222 vaccination. Source of these receptors: an adult in good health.

The chain is built from TRBV7-8 and TRBJ1-2, with D hard to call. V lost 1 base and J lost 4, with 10 bases in between. The CDR3 sequence is 14 residues long. CDR1 SGHVS and CDR2 FQNEAQ come from the germline V gene. CDR3 sequence: CASSLDDTSYGYTF. The DNA of the CDR3 is TGTGCCAGCAGCTTAGATGACACTTCCTATGGCTACACCTTC.

This clone came up once. The chain has TRBV27 and TRBJ2-2, with D possibly being TRBD1 (6 bases). This CDR3 is 15 amino acids long. Germline V gene sequence: CDR1 MNHEY, CDR2 SMNVEV (reference sequence). Trimming took off 3 bases at V and 4 bases at J, with 12 bases between the two ends. The CDR3: CASSLGARSTGELFF. In DNA form, the CDR3 reads TGTGCCAGCAGTTTGGGGGCGCGGTCCACCGGGGAGCTGTTTTTT.

This chain joins TRBV10-3 and TRBJ1-6; D is possibly TRBD1 (5 bases). This CDR3 has 15 amino acids. The V end lost 6 bases, the J end lost 6 bases, and 15 bases lay between the germline ends. In germline, CDR1 is ENHRY, CDR2 SYGVKD. The CDR3 is CAISPRGEINSPLHF. The CDR3 DNA sequence: TGTGCCATCAGCCCTCGGGGGGAGATTAATTCACCCCTCCACTTT.

V and J are TRBV15 and TRBJ1-4; 8 positions match TRBD1. Germline V CDR1 and CDR2: LNHNV, YYDKDF (reference sequence). V lost 4 bases and J lost 7; bases outside the gene matches: 5. The CDR3 totals 14 residues. This chain's CDR3 is CATSKDRGGEKLFF. Written as DNA, the CDR3 is TGTGCCACCAGCAAAGACAGGGGTGGTGAAAAACTGTTTTTT.

V and J are TRBV24-1 and TRBJ2-1, with D possibly matching TRBD1 (5 bases). The CDR3 runs to 16 residues. Per the germline V gene, CDR1 is KGHDR and CDR2 is SFDVKD. V was cut by 4 bases and J by 4 bases, with 16 bases left in between. CDR3 in amino acids: CATSESDRKVYNEQFF. CDR3 DNA: TGTGCCACCAGTGAATCTGACAGAAAGGTTTACAATGAGCAGTTCTTC.

The chain employs TRBV27 and TRBJ2-1, with D maybe TRBD2 (5 bases). Trimming stripped 2 bases from V and 4 bases from J, with 15 bases between. The CDR3 is made up of 16 amino acids. Germline V lookup: CDR1 MNHEY, CDR2 SMNVEV (reference sequence). CDR3 amino acids: CASSLTSGDMYNEQFF. The CDR3 DNA reads as TGTGCCAGCAGTTTAACCAGCGGTGACATGTACAATGAGCAGTTCTTC.

This chain links TRBV9 with TRBJ2-3; 10 bases fit TRBD1. The CDR3 contains 14 residues. In germline, CDR1 is SGDLS, CDR2 YYNGEE. V shed 6 bases, J shed 2 bases, and the junction held 3 bases outside the gene matches. Here the CDR3 reads CASNDRGLTDTQYF. CDR3 DNA sequence: TGTGCCAGCAACGACAGGGGGCTCACAGATACGCAGTATTTT. Supplemented by reference TRBV9 and TRBJ2-3, the full variable domain reads DSGVTQTPKHLITATGQRVTLRCSPRSGDLSVYWYQQSLDQGLQFLIQYYNGEERAKGNILERFSAQQFPDLHSELNLSSLELGDSALYFCASNDRGLTDTQYFGPGTRLTVL.

This clone was detected once. The chain is built from TRBV4-2 and TRBJ1-4; no clear D gene. Germline V gives CDR1 LGHNA, CDR2 YNFKEQ. The CDR3 is 14 amino acids. V gave up 0 bases and J gave up 5 bases, with 7 bases separating them. The CDR3 DNA is TGTGCCAGCAGCCAAGATACAAGAAATGAAAAACTGTTTTTT. Its protein product is CASSQDTRNEKLFF.

This chain joins TRBV28 and TRBJ1-2; possibly TRBD1 for D (6 bases). This CDR3 is built from 14 residues. Germline loops: CDR1 MDHEN, CDR2 SYDVKM. Trimming removed 6 bases at V and 8 bases at J, with 19 bases between. The CDR3 bases are TGTGCCAGCAGGATCTCCGGGACACCTATCGGCTACACCTTC. This translates into CASRISGTPIGYTF.